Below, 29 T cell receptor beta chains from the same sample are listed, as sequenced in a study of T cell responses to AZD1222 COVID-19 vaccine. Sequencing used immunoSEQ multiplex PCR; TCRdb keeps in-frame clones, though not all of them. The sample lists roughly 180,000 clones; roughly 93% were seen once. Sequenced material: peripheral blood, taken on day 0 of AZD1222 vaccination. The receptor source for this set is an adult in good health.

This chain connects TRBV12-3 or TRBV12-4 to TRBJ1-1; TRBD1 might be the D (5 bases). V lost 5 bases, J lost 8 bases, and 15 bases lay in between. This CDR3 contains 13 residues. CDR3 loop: CASSPRAFGEAFF. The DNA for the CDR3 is TGTGCCAGCAGTCCCAGGGCATTTGGGGAAGCTTTCTTT.

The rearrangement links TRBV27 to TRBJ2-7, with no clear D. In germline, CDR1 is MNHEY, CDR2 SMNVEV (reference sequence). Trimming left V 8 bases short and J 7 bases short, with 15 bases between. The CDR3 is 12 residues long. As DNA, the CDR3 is TGTGCCAGCGAAATTCCCTCGAGGGAGCAGTACTTC. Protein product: CASEIPSREQYF.

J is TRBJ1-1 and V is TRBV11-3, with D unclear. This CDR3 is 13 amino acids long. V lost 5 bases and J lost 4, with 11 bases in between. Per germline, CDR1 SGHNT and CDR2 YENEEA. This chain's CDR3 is CASSRTERTEAFF. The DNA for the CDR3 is TGTGCCAGCAGCCGAACGGAGCGCACTGAAGCTTTCTTT.

The CDR3 DNA reads as TGTGCCAGTAGTATCGGACAGGGGGGGAATTCACCCCTCCACTTT. This encodes CASSIGQGGNSPLHF. V is TRBV19 and J is TRBJ1-6, with TRBD1 identical over 10 bases. The CDR3 is made up of 15 amino acids. From germline, CDR1 is LNHDA and CDR2 SQIVND (reference sequence). Trimming took 3 bases from V and 7 from J; bases not matched to a gene: 3.

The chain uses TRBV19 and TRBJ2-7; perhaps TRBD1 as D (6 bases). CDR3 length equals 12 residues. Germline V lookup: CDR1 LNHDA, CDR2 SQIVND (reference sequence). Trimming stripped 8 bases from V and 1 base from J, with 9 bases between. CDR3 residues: CASGDTSYEQYF. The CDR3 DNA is TGTGCCAGTGGGGACACTTCCTACGAGCAGTACTTC.

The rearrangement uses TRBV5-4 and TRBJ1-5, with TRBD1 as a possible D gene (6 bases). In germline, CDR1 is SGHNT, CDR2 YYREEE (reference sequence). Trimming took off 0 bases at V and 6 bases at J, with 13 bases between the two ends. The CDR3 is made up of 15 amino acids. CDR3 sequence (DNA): TGTGCCAGCAGCTTGGACAGGGAGGTCGGTCAGCCCCAGCATTTT. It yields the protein CASSLDREVGQPQHF.

The CDR3 here is CASSDGGQGYQETQYF. CDR3 nucleotide sequence: TGTGCCAGCAGTGACGGGGGACAGGGGTACCAAGAGACCCAGTACTTC. The V gene is TRBV2, the J gene TRBJ2-5, with TRBD1 matching over 10 bases. In germline, CDR1 is SNHLY, CDR2 FYNNEI. Trimming cost V 3 bases and J 0 bases; bases outside gene matches: 4. The CDR3 has 16 residues.

The CDR3 DNA is TGTGCCAGCAGCTGGGGTGTTCCTAATGAAAAACTGTTTTTT. As protein: CASSWGVPNEKLFF. The genes are TRBV7-8 and TRBJ1-4; D unclear. In germline, CDR1 is SGHVS, CDR2 FQNEAQ. V lost 4 bases, J lost 3 bases, and 9 bases lay in between. This CDR3 comprises 14 residues.

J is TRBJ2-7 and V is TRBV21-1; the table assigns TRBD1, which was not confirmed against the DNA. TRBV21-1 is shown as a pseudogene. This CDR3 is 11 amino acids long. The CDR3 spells CASSFHREPYF. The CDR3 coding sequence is TGTGCCAGCAGCTTCCACAGGGAGCCGTACTTC.

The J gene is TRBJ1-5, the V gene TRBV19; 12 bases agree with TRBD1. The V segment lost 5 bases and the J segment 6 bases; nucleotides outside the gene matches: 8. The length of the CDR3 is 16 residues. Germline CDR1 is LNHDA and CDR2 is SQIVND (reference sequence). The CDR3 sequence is CASSLSGTGGVQPQHF. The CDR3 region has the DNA TGTGCCAGTAGTTTATCCGGGACAGGGGGCGTTCAGCCCCAGCATTTT.

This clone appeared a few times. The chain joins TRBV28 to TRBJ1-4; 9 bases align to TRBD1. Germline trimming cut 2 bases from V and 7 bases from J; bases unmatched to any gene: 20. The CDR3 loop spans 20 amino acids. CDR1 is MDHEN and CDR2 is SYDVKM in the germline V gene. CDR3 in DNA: TGTGCCAGCAGTTTAGTAGTTTGGGGACAGGGTAGTGGAACACTTGAAAAACTGTTTTTT. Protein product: CASSLVVWGQGSGTLEKLFF.

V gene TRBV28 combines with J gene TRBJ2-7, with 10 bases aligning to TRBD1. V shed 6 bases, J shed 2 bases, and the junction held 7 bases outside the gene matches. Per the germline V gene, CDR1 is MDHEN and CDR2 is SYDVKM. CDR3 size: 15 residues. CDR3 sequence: CASSPPGQGTYEQYF. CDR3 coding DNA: TGTGCCAGCAGCCCCCCGGGACAGGGGACCTACGAGCAGTACTTC. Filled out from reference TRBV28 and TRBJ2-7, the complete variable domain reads DVKVTQSSRYLVKRTGEKVFLECVQDMDHENMFWYRQDPGLGLRLIYFSYDVKMKEKGDIPEGYSVSREKKERFSLILESASTNQTSMYLCASSPPGQGTYEQYFGPGTRLTVT.

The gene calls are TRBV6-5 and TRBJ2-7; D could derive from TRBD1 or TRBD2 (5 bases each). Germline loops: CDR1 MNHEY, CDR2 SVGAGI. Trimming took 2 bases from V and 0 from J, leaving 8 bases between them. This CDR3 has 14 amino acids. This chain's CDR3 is CASSYGTDSYEQYF. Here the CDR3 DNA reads TGTGCCAGCAGTTACGGGACGGACTCCTACGAGCAGTACTTC.

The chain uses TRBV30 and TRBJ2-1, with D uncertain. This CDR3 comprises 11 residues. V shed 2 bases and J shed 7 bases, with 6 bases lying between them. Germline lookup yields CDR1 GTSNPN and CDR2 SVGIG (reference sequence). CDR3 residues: CAWSWRNEQFF. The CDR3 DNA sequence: TGTGCCTGGAGTTGGAGAAATGAGCAGTTCTTC.

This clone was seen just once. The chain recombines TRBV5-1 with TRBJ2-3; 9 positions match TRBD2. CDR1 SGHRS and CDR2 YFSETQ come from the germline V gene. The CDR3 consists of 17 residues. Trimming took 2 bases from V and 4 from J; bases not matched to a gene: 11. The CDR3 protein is CASSFPTGTSRPDTQYF. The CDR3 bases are TGCGCCAGCAGCTTCCCAACCGGGACTAGCAGGCCAGATACGCAGTATTTT.

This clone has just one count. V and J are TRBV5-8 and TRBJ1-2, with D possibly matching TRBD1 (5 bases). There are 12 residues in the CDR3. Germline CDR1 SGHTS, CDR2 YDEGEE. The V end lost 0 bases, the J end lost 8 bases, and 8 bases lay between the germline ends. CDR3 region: CASSLVRGGYTF. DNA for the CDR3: TGTGCCAGCAGCTTGGTTAGGGGAGGCTACACCTTC. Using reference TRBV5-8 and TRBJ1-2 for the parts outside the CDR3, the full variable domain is EAGVTQSPTHLIKTRGQQATLRCSPISGHTSVYWYQQALGLGLQFLLWYDEGEERNRGNFPPRFSGRQFPNYSSELNVNALELEDSALYLCASSLVRGGYTFGSGTRLTVV.

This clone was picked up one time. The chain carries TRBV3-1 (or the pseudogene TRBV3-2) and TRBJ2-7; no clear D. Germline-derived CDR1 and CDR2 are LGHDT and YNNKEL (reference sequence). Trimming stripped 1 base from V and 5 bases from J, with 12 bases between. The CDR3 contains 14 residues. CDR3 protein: CASSQGFEFHEQYF. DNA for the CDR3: TGTGCCAGCAGCCAAGGTTTTGAGTTCCACGAGCAGTACTTC.

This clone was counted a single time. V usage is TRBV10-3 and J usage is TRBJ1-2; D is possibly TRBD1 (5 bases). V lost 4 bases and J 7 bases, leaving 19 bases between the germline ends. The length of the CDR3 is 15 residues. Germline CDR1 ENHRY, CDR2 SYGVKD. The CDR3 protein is CAISGGEQQGRGYTF. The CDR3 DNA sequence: TGTGCCATCAGTGGTGGGGAGCAGCAGGGTCGTGGCTACACCTTC.

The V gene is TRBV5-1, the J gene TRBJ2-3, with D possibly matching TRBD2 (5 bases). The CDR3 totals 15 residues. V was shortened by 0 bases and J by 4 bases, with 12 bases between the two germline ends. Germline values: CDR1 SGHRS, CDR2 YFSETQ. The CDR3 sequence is CASSLGSSAADTQYF. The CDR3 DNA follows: TGCGCCAGCAGCTTGGGTAGTAGCGCTGCAGATACGCAGTATTTT.

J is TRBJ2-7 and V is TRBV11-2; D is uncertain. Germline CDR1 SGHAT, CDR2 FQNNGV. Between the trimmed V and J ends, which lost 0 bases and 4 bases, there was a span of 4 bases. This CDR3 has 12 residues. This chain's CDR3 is CASSLDEYEQYF. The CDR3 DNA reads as TGTGCCAGCAGCTTAGATGAATACGAGCAGTACTTC.

The CDR3: CASSEGGREQFF. The CDR3 nucleotides are TGTGCCAGCAGTGAAGGGGGGCGGGAGCAGTTCTTC. V and J are TRBV2 and TRBJ2-1, with a possible D match to TRBD1 (6 bases). The CDR3 covers 12 residues. Germline loops: CDR1 SNHLY, CDR2 FYNNEI. Trimming removed 1 base at V and 10 bases at J, with 8 bases between. Supplemented by reference TRBV2 and TRBJ2-1, the full variable domain reads EPEVTQTPSHQVTQMGQEVILRCVPISNHLYFYWYRQILGQKVEFLVSFYNNEISEKSEIFDDQFSVERPDGSNFTLKIRSTKLEDSAMYFCASSEGGREQFFGPGTRLTVL.

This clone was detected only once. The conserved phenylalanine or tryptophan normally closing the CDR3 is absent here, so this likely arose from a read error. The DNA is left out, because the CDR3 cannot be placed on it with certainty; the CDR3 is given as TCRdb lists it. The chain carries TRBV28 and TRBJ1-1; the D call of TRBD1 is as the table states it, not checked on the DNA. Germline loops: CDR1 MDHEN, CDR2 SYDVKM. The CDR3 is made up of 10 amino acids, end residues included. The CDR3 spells CASSFSDSSL.

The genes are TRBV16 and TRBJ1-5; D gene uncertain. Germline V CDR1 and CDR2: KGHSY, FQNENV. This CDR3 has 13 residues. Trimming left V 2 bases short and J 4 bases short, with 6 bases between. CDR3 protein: CASSQMQNQPQHF. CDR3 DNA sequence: TGTGCCAGCAGCCAAATGCAGAATCAGCCCCAGCATTTT.

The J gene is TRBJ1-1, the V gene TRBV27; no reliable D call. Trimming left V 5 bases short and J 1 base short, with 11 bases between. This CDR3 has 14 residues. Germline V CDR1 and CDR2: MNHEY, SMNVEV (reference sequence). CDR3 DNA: TGTGCCAGCAGTCCCCGGGTCGAGAACACTGAAGCTTTCTTT. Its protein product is CASSPRVENTEAFF.

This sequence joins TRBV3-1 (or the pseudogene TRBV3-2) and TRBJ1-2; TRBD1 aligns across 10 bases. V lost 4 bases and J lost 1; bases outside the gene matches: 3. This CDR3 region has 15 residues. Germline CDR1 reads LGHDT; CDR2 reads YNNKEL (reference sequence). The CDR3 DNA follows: TGTGCCAGCAGCCGAGGGACAGGGGTTAACTATGGCTACACCTTC. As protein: CASSRGTGVNYGYTF.

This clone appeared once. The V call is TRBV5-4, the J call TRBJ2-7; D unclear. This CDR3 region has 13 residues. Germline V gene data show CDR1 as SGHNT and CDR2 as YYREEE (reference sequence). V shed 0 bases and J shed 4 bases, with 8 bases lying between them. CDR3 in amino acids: CASSLGSGYEQYF. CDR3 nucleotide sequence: TGTGCCAGCAGCTTGGGTTCCGGATACGAGCAGTACTTC.

The CDR3 region is CASSLEGGGVQETQYF. The CDR3 DNA is TGCGCCAGCAGCTTGGAGGGGGGAGGGGTTCAAGAGACCCAGTACTTC. The chain couples TRBV5-1 to TRBJ2-5; a weak D match, TRBD2 (7 bases). The CDR3 has 16 amino acids. Trimming took off 0 bases at V and 2 bases at J, with 14 bases between the two ends. Per germline, CDR1 SGHRS and CDR2 YFSETQ.

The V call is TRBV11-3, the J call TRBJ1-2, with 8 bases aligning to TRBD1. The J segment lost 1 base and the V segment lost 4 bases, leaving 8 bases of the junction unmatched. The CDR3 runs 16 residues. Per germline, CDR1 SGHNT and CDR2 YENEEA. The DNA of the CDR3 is TGTGCCAGCAGCTCCCCCCGACAGGGGAATAACTATGGCTACACCTTC. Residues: CASSSPRQGNNYGYTF.

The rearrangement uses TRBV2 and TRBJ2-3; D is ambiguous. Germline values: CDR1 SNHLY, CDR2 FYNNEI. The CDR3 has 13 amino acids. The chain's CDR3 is CAVPKNSTDTQYF. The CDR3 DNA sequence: TGTGCAGTTCCGAAGAATTCCACAGATACGCAGTATTTT. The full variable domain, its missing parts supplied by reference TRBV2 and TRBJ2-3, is EPEVTQTPSHQVTQMGQEVILRCVPISNHLYFYWYRQILGQKVEFLVSFYNNEISEKSEIFDDQFSVERPDGSNFTLKIRSTKLEDSAMYFCAVPKNSTDTQYFGPGTRLTVL.